This TCR beta chain derives from a study of tumor-infiltrating lymphocytes in localized non-small cell lung cancer. As for the study in general: The cohort mixed smokers and never-smokers, several histologies, and some post-neoadjuvant-chemotherapy samples. Points from the study as a whole: Compared with uninvolved lung, tumors showed higher T cell infiltration by TCRbeta sequencing. No link was found between tumor T-cell fraction and recurrence-free survival. Different pieces of the same tissue went to different assays, confounding technical variation with intratumor heterogeneity.

Profiling relied on immunoSEQ multiplex PCR, and the TCRdb table lists in-frame clones only, not all of them. The repertoire consists of 15,000 to 20,000 clones, with roughly 73% occurring once and the leading ten covering around 4.1%. With regard to this clone: Its antigen is as yet unknown.

Germline-derived CDR1 and CDR2 are MDHEN and SYDVKM. CDR3 length equals 16 residues. The V end lost 2 bases, the J end lost 0 bases, and 10 bases lay between the germline ends. The sample comprised lung tumor tissue. The TCR comes from a human donor with non-small cell lung cancer. The rearrangement links TRBV28 to TRBJ1-4; D may be TRBD1 (6 bases). The CDR3 protein is CASSLRGASTNEKLFF. The DNA of the CDR3 is TGTGCCAGCAGTTTAAGGGGGGCGTCAACTAATGAAAAACTGTTTTTT.